Listed here are 6 T cell receptor beta chains from one sample, sequenced in a study of cytomegalovirus exposure and HLA in healthy donors. The PCR used 60 Vbeta and 13 Jbeta primers. The table came from immunoSEQ multiplex PCR; TCRdb's copy has only in-frame clones and leaves some out. The sample carries about 150,000 clones, about 70% recorded once. Source material: PBMCs. Every receptor here comes from a man between 60 and 75 years old in good health and CMV-seronegative.

The V and J genes are TRBV19 and TRBJ2-7; D perhaps matches TRBD1 (6 bases). The CDR3 is 14 residues long. Per germline, CDR1 LNHDA and CDR2 SQIVND (reference sequence). V lost 5 bases and J 0 bases, leaving 11 bases between the germline ends. In DNA form, the CDR3 reads TGTGCCAGTAGTCTTGGACAGTACTCCTACGAGCAGTACTTC. This codes for CASSLGQYSYEQYF.

The chain links TRBV11-1 to TRBJ2-7, with unresolved D. The V gene lost 0 bases and the J gene lost 6 bases, with 9 bases spanning the gap. Germline V CDR1 and CDR2: SGHAT, FQDESV (reference sequence). The CDR3 extends over 13 amino acids. The CDR3 loop reads CASSLAEIFEQYF. The CDR3 DNA follows: TGTGCCAGCAGCTTAGCCGAGATCTTCGAGCAGTACTTC.

The chain uses TRBV5-1 and TRBJ2-7; a possible D gene is TRBD2 (7 bases). CDR3 length: 13 residues. In germline, CDR1 is SGHRS, CDR2 YFSETQ. V gave up 3 bases and J gave up 7 bases, with 14 bases separating them. Here the CDR3 reads CASSWRGLGEQYF. The CDR3 coding sequence is TGCGCCAGCAGCTGGCGGGGGCTGGGGGAGCAGTACTTC.

This rearrangement joins TRBV5-1 to TRBJ2-5; D is uncertain. V gave up 0 bases and J gave up 0 bases, with 6 bases separating them. In germline, CDR1 is SGHRS, CDR2 YFSETQ. CDR3 length equals 14 residues. CDR3 in DNA: TGCGCCAGCAGCTTGGTTACTGACCAAGAGACCCAGTACTTC. Translated, it gives CASSLVTDQETQYF.

V is TRBV7-8 and J is TRBJ1-2; the D gene is possibly TRBD1 (5 bases). The CDR3 length is 15 residues. V was shortened by 5 bases and J by 8 bases, with 21 bases between the two germline ends. CDR1 is SGHVS, CDR2 FQNEAQ, per germline. This CDR3 reads CASSPRRWGVLGYTF. For the CDR3, the DNA is TGTGCCAGCAGCCCACGTAGGTGGGGCGTTTTAGGCTACACCTTC.

This clone has only a few counts. The V call is TRBV29-1, the J call TRBJ2-3; TRBD2 aligns across 9 bases. This CDR3 has 12 amino acids. The trim removed 3 bases at V and 5 bases at J, leaving 0 bases unmatched. CDR1 is SQVTM, CDR2 ANQGSEA, per germline. This CDR3 reads CSVEREGDTQYF. In DNA form, the CDR3 reads TGCAGCGTTGAGCGGGAGGGAGATACGCAGTATTTT.